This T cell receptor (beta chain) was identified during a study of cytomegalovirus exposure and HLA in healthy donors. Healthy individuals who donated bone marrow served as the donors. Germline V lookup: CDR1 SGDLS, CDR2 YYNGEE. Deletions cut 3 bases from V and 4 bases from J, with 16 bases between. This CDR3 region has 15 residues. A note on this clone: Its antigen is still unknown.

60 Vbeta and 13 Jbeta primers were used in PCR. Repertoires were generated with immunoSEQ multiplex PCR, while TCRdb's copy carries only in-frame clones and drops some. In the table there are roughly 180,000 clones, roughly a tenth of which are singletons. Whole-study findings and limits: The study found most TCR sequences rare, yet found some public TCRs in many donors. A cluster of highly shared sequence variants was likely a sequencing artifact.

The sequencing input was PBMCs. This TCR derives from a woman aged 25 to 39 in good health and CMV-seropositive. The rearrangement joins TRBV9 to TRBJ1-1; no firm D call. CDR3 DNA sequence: TGTGCCAGCAGCGCAAGGGAGGGATTCGGCACTGAAGCTTTCTTT. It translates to CASSAREGFGTEAFF.